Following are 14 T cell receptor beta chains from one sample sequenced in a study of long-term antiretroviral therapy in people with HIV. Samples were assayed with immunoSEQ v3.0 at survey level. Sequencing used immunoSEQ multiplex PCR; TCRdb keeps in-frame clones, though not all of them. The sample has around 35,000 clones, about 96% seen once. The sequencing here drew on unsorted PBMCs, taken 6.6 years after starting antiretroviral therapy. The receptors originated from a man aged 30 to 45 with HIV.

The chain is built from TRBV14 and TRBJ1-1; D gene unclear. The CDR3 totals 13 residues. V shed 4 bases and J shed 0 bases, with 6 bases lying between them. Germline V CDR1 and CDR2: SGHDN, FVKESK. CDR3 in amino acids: CASSPTLNTEAFF. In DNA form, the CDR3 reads TGTGCCAGCAGCCCGACACTGAACACTGAAGCTTTCTTT.

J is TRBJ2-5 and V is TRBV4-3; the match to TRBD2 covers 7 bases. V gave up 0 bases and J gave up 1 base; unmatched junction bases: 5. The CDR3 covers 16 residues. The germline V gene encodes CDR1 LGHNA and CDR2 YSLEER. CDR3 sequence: CASSQELAVPQETQYF. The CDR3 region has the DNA TGCGCCAGCAGCCAAGAGCTAGCGGTACCCCAAGAGACCCAGTACTTC.

The chain's CDR3 is CASSPISYNEQFF. The CDR3 nucleotides are TGTGCCAGCAGCCCGATCTCCTACAATGAGCAGTTCTTC. The chain is built from TRBV5-6 and TRBJ2-1; D not certain. Trimming shortened V by 4 bases and J by 0 bases, and 5 bases separated the two germline ends. Germline CDR1 and CDR2: SGHDT and YYEEEE. The CDR3 runs 13 residues.

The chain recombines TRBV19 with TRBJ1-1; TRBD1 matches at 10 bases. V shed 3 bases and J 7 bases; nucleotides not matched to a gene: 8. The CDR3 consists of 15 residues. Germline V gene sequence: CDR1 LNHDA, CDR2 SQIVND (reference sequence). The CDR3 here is CASSIVAGQGFEAFF. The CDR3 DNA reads TGTGCCAGTAGTATCGTGGCGGGACAGGGGTTTGAAGCTTTCTTT.

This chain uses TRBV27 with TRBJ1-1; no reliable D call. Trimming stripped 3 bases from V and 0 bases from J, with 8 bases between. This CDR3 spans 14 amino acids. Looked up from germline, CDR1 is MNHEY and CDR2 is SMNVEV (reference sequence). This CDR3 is CASSLNGMNTEAFF. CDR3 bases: TGTGCCAGCAGTTTGAATGGAATGAACACTGAAGCTTTCTTT.

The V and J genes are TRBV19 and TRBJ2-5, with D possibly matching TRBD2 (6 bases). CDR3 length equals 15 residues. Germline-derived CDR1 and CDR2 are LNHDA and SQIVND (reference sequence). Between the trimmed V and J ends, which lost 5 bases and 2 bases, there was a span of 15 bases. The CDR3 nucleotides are TGTGCCAGTAGTCCCCGCCCGGGACTGCAAGAGACCCAGTACTTC. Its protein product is CASSPRPGLQETQYF.

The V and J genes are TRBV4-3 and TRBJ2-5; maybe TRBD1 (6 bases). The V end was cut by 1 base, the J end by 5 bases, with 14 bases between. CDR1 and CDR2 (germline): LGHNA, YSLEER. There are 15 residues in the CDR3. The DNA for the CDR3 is TGCGCCAGCAGCCAAGGAGGGGCAACAGGGGAGACCCAGTACTTC. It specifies CASSQGGATGETQYF.

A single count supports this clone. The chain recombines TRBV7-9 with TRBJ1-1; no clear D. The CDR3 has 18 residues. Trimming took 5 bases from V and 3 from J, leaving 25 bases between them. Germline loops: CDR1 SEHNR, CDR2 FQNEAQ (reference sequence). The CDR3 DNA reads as TGTGCCAGCAGCCCGCCAAAAAACCACCCCAAGACCGACACTGAAGCTTTCTTT. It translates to CASSPPKNHPKTDTEAFF.

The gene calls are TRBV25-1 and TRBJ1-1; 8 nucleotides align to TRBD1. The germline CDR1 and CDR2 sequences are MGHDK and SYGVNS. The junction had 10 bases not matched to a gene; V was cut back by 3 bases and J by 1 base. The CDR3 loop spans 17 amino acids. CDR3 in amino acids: CASSDPGQAGENTEAFF. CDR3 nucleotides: TGTGCCAGCAGTGACCCGGGACAGGCTGGGGAGAACACTGAAGCTTTCTTT. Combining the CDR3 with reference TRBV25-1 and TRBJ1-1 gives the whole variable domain EADIYQTPRYLVIGTGKKITLECSQTMGHDKMYWYQQDPGMELHLIHYSYGVNSTEKGDLSSESTVSRIRTEHFPLTLESARPSHTSQYLCASSDPGQAGENTEAFFGQGTRLTVV.

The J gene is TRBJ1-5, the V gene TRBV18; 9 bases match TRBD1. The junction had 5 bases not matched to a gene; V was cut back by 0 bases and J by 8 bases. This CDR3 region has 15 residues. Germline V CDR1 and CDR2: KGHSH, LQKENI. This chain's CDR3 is CASSPPLGQGKPQHF. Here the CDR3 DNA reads TGTGCCAGCTCACCACCTCTTGGACAGGGGAAGCCCCAGCATTTT. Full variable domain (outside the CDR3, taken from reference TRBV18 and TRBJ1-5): NAGVMQNPRHLVRRRGQEARLRCSPMKGHSHVYWYRQLPEEGLKFMVYLQKENIIDESGMPKERFSAEFPKEGPSILRIQQVVRGDSAAYFCASSPPLGQGKPQHFGDGTRLSIL.

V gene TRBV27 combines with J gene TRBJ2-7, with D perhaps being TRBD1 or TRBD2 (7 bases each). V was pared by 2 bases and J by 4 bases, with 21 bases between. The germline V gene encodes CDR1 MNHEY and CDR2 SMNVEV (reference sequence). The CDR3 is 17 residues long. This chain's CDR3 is CASSLRPSQGGLYEQYF. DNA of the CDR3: TGTGCCAGCAGTTTAAGGCCCTCTCAGGGGGGGCTATACGAGCAGTACTTC.

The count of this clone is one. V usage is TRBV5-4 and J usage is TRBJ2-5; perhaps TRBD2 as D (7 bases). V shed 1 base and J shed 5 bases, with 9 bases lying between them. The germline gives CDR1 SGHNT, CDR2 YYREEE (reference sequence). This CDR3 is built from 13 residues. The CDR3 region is CASSLRGGETQYF. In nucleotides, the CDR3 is TGTGCCAGCAGCTTGAGGGGGGGGGAGACCCAGTACTTC.

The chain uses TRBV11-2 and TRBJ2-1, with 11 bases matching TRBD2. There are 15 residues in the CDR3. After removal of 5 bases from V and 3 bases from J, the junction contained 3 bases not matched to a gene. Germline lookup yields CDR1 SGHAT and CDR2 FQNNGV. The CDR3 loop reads CASSQTSGGYNEQFF. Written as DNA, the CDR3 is TGTGCCAGCAGCCAAACTAGCGGGGGCTACAATGAGCAGTTCTTC.

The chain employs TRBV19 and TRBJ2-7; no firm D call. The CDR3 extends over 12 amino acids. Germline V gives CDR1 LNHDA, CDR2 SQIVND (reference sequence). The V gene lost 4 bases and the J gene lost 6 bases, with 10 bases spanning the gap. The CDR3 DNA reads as TGTGCCAGTAGTACGTCGGAGTTCGAGCAGTACTTC. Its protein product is CASSTSEFEQYF.